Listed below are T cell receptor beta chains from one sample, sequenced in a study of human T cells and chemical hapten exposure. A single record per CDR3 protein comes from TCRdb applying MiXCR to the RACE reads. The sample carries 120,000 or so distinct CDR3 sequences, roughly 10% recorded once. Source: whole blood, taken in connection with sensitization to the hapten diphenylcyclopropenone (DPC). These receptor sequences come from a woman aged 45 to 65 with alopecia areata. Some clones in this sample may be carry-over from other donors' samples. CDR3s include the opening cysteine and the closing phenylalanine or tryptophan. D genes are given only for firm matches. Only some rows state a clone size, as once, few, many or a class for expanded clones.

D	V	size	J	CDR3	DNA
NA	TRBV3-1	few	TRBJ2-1	CASSFAGIPYNEQFF	TGTGCCAGCAGCTTTGCAGGGATCCCCTACAATGAGCAGTTCTTC
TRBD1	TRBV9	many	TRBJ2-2	CASSSIQGGNTGELFF	TGTGCCAGCAGCTCTATACAGGGGGGTAACACCGGGGAGCTGTTTTTT
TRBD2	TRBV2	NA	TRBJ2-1	CASKPGGEQFF	TGTGCCAGCAAACCGGGAGGTGAGCAGTTCTTC
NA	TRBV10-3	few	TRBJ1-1	CATAQGREAFF	TGTGCCACCGCACAGGGCCGGGAAGCTTTCTTT
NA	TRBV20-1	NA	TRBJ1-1	CSAGTGRNTEAFF	TGCAGTGCTGGCACAGGCAGGAACACTGAAGCTTTCTTT
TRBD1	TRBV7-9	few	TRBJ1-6	CASSPDRGYNSPLHF	TGTGCCAGCAGCCCCGACAGGGGGTATAATTCACCCCTCCACTTT
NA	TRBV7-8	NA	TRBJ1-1	CASSLENTRNTEAFF	TGTGCCAGCAGCTTAGAAAACACGAGGAACACTGAAGCTTTCTTT
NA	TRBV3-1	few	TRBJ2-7	CASSRRGTAYEQYF	TGTGCCAGCAGCCGTCGCGGGACAGCCTACGAGCAGTACTTC
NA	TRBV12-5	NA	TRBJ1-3	CASGLISRDDTIYF	TGTGCTAGTGGTTTGATTTCCAGGGACGACACCATATATTTT
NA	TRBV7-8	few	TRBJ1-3	CAILYGNTIYF	TGTGCCATCTTATATGGAAACACCATATATTTT
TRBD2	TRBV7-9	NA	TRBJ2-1	CASSLTAGGFGEQFF	TGTGCCAGCAGCCTGACGGCGGGGGGATTCGGGGAGCAGTTCTTC
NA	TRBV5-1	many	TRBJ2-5	CASSPGQPQETQYF	TGCGCCAGCAGCCCGGGCCAGCCCCAAGAGACCCAGTACTTC
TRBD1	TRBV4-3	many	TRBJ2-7	CASSQGDRAYEQYF	TGCGCCAGCAGCCAGGGAGACAGGGCCTACGAGCAGTACTTC
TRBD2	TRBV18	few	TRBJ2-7	CASSPPASGVDQYF	TGTGCCAGCTCACCACCGGCCAGCGGGGTAGATCAGTACTTC
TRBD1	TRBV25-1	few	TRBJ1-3	CASSGTAGTGGGNTIYF	TGTGCCAGCAGTGGGACGGCGGGGACAGGGGGAGGAAACACCATATATTTT
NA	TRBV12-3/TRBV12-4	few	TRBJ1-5	CASSMSSNQPQHF	TGTGCCAGCAGTATGTCTAGCAATCAGCCCCAGCATTTT
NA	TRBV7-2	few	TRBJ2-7	CASSLDGGRGYEQYF	TGTGCCAGCAGCTTAGATGGGGGTCGGGGCTACGAGCAGTACTTC
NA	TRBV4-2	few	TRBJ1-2	CASSQGVSGYGYTF	TGTGCCAGCAGCCAGGGGGTTTCGGGCTATGGCTACACCTTC
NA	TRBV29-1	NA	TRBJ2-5	CSVEDQHGQETQYF	TGCAGCGTTGAAGATCAGCACGGACAAGAGACCCAGTACTTC
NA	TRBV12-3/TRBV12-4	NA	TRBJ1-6	CASSLGQVYNSPLHF	TGTGCCAGCAGTTTGGGCCAGGTCTATAATTCACCCCTCCACTTT